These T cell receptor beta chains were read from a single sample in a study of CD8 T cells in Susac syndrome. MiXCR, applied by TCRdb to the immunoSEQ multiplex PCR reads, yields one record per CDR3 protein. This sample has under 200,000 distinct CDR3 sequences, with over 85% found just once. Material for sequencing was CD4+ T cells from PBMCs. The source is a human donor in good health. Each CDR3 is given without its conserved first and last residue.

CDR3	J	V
ATSDNTQRTGNEQF	TRBJ2-1	TRBV24-1
ASSRVRHNEQF	TRBJ2-1	TRBV11-3
AWSAHQETQY	TRBJ2-5	TRBV30
SATDIGLAFTDTQY	TRBJ2-3	TRBV20-1
ASSQALAGFSSYEQY	TRBJ2-7	TRBV3-1
ASSYPVAGGPNTGELF	TRBJ2-2	TRBV6-5
ASSLPDRNNQPQH	TRBJ1-5	TRBV4-1
SAREGRGDTQY	TRBJ2-3	TRBV20-1
ASRGRGDEQF	TRBJ2-1	TRBV19
ASSYQGAVTGELF	TRBJ2-2	TRBV7-2
SADDRRSTDTQY	TRBJ2-3	TRBV20-1
ASSPTAGVGAF	TRBJ1-1	TRBV12-3/TRBV12-4
ASSVNSGTPYEQY	TRBJ2-7	TRBV9
ASSAGGFLADYQETQY	TRBJ2-5	TRBV11-3
ASSPSRLQETQY	TRBJ2-5	TRBV3-1
SARDPVDYGYT	TRBJ1-2	TRBV20-1
ASSLDVWGYSPVLAKNIQY	TRBJ2-4	TRBV11-2
ATSREVGQGGYT	TRBJ1-2	TRBV15
ASSFGGAGGPQH	TRBJ1-5	TRBV7-9
ASSQGYDGSNTGELF	TRBJ2-2	TRBV4-1
ASSGATGGETQY	TRBJ2-5	TRBV5-1
ASTSTGYEQY	TRBJ2-7	TRBV25-1
ASSPGTGLLLYEQY	TRBJ2-7	TRBV4-1
ASSPLPEPGNGYT	TRBJ1-2	TRBV18
AARPGQGARNGYT	TRBJ1-2	TRBV30
ASRGWTGNEKLF	TRBJ1-4	TRBV28
SVTRGKTYEQY	TRBJ2-7	TRBV29-1
ASNADRIGGYT	TRBJ1-2	TRBV12-3/TRBV12-4
ASSQGVHYNSPLH	TRBJ1-6	TRBV12-3/TRBV12-4
ASSYIGGEQF	TRBJ2-1	TRBV6-5
SVELGANVLT	TRBJ2-6	TRBV29-1
SASSGDEQY	TRBJ2-7	TRBV20-1
ASSQQLVGGHGYT	TRBJ1-2	TRBV4-3
ASSARQSALGEKLF	TRBJ1-4	TRBV27
SVEAGTSGRGYT	TRBJ1-2	TRBV29-1
ASSQGGLAAYTDTQY	TRBJ2-3	TRBV3-1
SVARDTGSYEQY	TRBJ2-7	TRBV29-1
ASSLPGTASGANVLT	TRBJ2-6	TRBV5-1
SVEGSTYEQY	TRBJ2-7	TRBV29-1
ASSLKGTGTADSPLH	TRBJ1-6	TRBV12-3/TRBV12-4
SASRTREGELF	TRBJ2-2	TRBV20-1
ASSRQTGQTEAF	TRBJ1-1	TRBV3-1
SAASRGVSDTQY	TRBJ2-3	TRBV20-1
AWSVLFETGELF	TRBJ2-2	TRBV30
ASRPPGLRRDTQY	TRBJ2-3	TRBV12-3/TRBV12-4
ASSLVAGGPNEQF	TRBJ2-1	TRBV7-6
ASNGRDREETQY	TRBJ2-5	TRBV12-3/TRBV12-4
ASSEGTAIQRF	TRBJ2-1	TRBV5-6
SVDRGPKTEAF	TRBJ1-1	TRBV29-1
ASSRRGGEKLF	TRBJ1-4	TRBV4-3
ASSLPRQDSGGGYT	TRBJ1-2	TRBV7-9
ASSLLGRDNSPLH	TRBJ1-6	TRBV7-2
SVRQVSGNTIY	TRBJ1-3	TRBV29-1
ASSLGQDDEKLF	TRBJ1-4	TRBV5-1
SVAYGGSTDTQY	TRBJ2-3	TRBV29-1